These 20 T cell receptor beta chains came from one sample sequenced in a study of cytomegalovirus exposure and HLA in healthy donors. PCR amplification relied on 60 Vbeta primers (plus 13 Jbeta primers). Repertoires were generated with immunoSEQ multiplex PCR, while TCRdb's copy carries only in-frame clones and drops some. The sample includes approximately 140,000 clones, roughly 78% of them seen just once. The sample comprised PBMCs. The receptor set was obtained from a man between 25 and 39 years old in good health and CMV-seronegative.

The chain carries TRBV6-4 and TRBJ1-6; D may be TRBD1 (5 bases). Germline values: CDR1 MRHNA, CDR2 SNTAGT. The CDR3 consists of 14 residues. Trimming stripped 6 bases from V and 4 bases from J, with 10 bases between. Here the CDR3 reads CASRPDTYNSPLHF. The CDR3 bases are TGTGCCAGCAGGCCGGACACGTATAATTCACCCCTCCACTTT.

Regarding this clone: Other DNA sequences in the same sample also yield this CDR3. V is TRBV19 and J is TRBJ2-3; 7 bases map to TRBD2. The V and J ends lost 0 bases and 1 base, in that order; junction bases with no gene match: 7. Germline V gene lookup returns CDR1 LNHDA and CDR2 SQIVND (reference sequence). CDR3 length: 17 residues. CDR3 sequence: CASSIDPSAGGTDTQYF. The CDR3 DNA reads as TGTGCCAGTAGTATAGATCCTTCCGCGGGAGGCACAGATACGCAGTATTTT.

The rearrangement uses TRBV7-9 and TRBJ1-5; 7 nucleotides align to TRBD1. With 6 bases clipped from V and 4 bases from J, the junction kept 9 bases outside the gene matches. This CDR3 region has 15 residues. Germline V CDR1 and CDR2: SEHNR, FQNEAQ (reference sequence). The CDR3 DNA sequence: TGTGCCAGCAGTCGAAACAGGGGACCGAATCAGCCCCAGCATTTT. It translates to CASSRNRGPNQPQHF.

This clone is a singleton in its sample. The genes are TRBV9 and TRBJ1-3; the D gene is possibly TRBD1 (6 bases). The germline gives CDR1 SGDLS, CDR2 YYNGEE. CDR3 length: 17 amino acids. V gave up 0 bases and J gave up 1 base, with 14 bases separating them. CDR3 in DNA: TGTGCCAGCAGCGTAGGCGGGTCAGGGGCTTCTGGAAACACCATATATTTT. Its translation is CASSVGGSGASGNTIYF.

The chain's CDR3 is CAWSLSGEQFF. The CDR3 DNA follows: TGTGCCTGGAGCCTTAGTGGTGAGCAGTTCTTC. The rearrangement links TRBV30 to TRBJ2-1; D unresolved. Germline loops: CDR1 GTSNPN, CDR2 SVGIG (reference sequence). CDR3 length: 11 amino acids. Deletions cut 3 bases from V and 9 bases from J, with 9 bases between.

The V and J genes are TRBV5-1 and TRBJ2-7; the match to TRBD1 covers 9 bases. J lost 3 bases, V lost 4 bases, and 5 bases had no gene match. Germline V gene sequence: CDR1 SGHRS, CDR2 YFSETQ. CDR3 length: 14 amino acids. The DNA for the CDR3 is TGCGCCAGCAGCACCGGGACAGGGCACTACGAGCAGTACTTC. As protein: CASSTGTGHYEQYF. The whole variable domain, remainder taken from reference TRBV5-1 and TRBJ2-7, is KAGVTQTPRYLIKTRGQQVTLSCSPISGHRSVSWYQQTPGQGLQFLFEYFSETQRNKGNFPGRFSGRQFSNSRSEMNVSTLELGDSALYLCASSTGTGHYEQYFGPGTRLTVT.

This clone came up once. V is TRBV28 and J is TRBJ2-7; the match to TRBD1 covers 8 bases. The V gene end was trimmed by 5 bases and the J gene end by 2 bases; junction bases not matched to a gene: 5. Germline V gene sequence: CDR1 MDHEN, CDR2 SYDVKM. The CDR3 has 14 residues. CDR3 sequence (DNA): TGTGCCAGCAGTGCGGACAGGGAGACCTACGAGCAGTACTTC. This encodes CASSADRETYEQYF.

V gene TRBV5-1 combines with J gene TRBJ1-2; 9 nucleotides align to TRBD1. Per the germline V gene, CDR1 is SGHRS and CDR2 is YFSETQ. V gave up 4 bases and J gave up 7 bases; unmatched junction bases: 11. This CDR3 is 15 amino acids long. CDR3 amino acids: CASSPRTGEDGGYTF. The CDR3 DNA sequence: TGCGCCAGCAGCCCACGGACAGGGGAGGATGGTGGCTACACCTTC.

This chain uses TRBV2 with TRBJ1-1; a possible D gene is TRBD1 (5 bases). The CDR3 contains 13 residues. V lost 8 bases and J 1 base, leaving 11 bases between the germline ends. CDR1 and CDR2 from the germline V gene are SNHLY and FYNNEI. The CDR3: CASEVQGNTEAFF. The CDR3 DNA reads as TGTGCCAGCGAAGTTCAGGGGAACACTGAAGCTTTCTTT.

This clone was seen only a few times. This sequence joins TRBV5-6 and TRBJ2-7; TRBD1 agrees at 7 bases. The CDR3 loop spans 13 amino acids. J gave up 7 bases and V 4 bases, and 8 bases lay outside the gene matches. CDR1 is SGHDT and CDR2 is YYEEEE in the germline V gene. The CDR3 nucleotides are TGTGCCAGCAGCCTGACAGGGCGAGAGGAGCAGTACTTC. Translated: CASSLTGREEQYF.

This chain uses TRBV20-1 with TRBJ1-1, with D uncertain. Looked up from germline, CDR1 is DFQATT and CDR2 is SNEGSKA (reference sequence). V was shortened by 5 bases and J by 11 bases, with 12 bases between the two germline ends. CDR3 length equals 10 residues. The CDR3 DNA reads TGCAGTGCTCGCACAGAGCGGGCTTTCTTT. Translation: CSARTERAFF.

The CDR3 nucleotides read TGTGCCAGCAGCTCCCCAGGGGCTAGCGGGAGAGAAAGCACAGATACGCAGTATTTT. It encodes CASSSPGASGRESTDTQYF. The chain uses TRBV21-1 and TRBJ2-3; the tabulated D call, TRBD2, remains unverified against the DNA. TRBV21-1 is recorded as a pseudogene. There are 19 residues in the CDR3.

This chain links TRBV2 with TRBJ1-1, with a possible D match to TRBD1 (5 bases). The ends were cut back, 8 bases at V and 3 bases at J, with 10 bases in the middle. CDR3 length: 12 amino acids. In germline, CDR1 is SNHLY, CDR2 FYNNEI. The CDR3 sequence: CASHGGDTEAFF. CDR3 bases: TGTGCCAGCCATGGGGGGGACACTGAAGCTTTCTTT.

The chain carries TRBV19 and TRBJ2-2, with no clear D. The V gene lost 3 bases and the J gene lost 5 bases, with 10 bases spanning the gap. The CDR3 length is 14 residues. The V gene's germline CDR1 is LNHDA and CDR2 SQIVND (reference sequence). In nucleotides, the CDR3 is TGTGCCAGTAGTATGGGCCGTTGGACCGGGGAGCTGTTTTTT. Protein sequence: CASSMGRWTGELFF.

The DNA of the CDR3 is TGTGCCAGCTCACCTACAGGGACTAGCTCCTACAATGAGCAGTTCTTC. Translating it yields CASSPTGTSSYNEQFF. The chain combines TRBV18 with TRBJ2-1; 8 bases agree with TRBD2. The CDR3 extends over 16 amino acids. Germline V gene lookup returns CDR1 KGHSH and CDR2 LQKENI. V trimming: 3 bases; J trimming: 0 bases; junction bases outside the gene matches: 4. Using reference TRBV18 and TRBJ2-1 for the parts outside the CDR3, the full variable domain is NAGVMQNPRHLVRRRGQEARLRCSPMKGHSHVYWYRQLPEEGLKFMVYLQKENIIDESGMPKERFSAEFPKEGPSILRIQQVVRGDSAAYFCASSPTGTSSYNEQFFGPGTRLTVL.

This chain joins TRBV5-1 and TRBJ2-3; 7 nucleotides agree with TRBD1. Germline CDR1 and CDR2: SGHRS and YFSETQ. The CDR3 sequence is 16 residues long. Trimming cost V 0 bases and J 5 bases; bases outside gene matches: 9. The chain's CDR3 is CASSLETGPGGDTQYF. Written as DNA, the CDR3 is TGCGCCAGCAGCTTGGAGACAGGGCCCGGAGGAGATACGCAGTATTTT.

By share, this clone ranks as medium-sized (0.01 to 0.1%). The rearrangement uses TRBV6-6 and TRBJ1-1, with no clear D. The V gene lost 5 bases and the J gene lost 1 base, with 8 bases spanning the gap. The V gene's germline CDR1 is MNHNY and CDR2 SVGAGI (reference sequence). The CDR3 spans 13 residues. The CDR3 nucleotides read TGTGCCAGCAGTCCCAGACAGAACACTGAAGCTTTCTTT. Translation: CASSPRQNTEAFF.

The CDR3 region has the DNA TGTGCCAGTACCCAGGGACAGGGGAACACTGAAGCTTTCTTT. This encodes CASTQGQGNTEAFF. The J gene is TRBJ1-1, the V gene TRBV19, with TRBD1 matching 9 bases. CDR3 size: 14 residues. V dropped 7 bases and J dropped 1; count of bases not matched to a gene: 4. Germline CDR1 is LNHDA and CDR2 is SQIVND (reference sequence).

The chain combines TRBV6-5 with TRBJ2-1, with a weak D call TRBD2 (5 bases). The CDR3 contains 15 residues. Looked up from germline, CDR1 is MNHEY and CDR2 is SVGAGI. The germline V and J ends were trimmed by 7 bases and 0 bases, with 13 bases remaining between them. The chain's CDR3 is CASIPDGVSYNEQFF. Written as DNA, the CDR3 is TGTGCCAGCATTCCTGACGGGGTCTCCTACAATGAGCAGTTCTTC.

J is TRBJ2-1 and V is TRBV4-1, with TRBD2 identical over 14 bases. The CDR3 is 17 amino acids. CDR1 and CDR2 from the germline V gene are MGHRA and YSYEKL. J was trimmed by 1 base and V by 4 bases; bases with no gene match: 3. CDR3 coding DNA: TGCGCCAGCAGCCCTCGGACTAGCGGGGGGTCCTACAATGAGCAGTTCTTC. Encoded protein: CASSPRTSGGSYNEQFF.